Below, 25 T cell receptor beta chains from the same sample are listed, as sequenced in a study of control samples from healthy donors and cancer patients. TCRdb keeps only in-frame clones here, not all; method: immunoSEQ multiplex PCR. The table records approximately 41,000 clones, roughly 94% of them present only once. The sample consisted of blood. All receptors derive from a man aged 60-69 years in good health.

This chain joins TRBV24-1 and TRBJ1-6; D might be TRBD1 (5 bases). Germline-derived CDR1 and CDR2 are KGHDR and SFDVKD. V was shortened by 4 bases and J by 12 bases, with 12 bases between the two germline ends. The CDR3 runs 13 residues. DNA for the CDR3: TGTGCCACCAGTGAGGGGCGGAGCTTACCCCTCCACTTT. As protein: CATSEGRSLPLHF.

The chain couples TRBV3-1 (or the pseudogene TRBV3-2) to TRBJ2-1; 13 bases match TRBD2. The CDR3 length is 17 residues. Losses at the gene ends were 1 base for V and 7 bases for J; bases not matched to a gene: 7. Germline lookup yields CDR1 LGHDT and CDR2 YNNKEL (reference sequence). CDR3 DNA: TGTGCCAGCAGCCAAGGAAGGAGACTAGCGGGAGGTAATGAGCAGTTCTTC. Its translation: CASSQGRRLAGGNEQFF.

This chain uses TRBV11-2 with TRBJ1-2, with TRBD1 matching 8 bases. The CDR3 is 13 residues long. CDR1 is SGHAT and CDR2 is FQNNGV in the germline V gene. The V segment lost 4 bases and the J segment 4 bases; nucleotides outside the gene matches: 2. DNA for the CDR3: TGTGCCAGCAGCTGGACAGGGACCTATGGCTACACCTTC. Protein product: CASSWTGTYGYTF.

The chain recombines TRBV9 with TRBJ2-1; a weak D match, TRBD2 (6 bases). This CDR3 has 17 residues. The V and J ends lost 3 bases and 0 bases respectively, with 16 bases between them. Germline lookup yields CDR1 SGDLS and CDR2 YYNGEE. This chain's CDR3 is CASSATLAPSSYNEQFF. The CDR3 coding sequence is TGTGCCAGCAGCGCAACCCTAGCGCCTAGCTCCTACAATGAGCAGTTCTTC.

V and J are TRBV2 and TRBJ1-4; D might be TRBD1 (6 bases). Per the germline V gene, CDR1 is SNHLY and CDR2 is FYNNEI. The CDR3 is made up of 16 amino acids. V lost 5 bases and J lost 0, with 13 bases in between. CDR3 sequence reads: CASSPDRTPTNEKLFF. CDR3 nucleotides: TGTGCCAGCAGTCCTGACAGGACCCCAACTAATGAAAAACTGTTTTTT.

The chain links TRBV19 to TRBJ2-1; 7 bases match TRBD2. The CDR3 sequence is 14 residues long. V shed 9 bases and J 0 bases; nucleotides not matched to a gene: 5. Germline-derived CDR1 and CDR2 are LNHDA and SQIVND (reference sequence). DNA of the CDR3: TGTGCCAGCCGCGGGGGTAGCTCCTACAATGAGCAGTTCTTC. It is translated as CASRGGSSYNEQFF. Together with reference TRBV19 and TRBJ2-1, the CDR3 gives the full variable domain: DGGITQSPKYLFRKEGQNVTLSCEQNLNHDAMYWYRQDPGQGLRLIYYSQIVNDFQKGDIAEGYSVSREKKESFPLTVTSAQKNPTAFYLCASRGGSSYNEQFFGPGTRLTVL.

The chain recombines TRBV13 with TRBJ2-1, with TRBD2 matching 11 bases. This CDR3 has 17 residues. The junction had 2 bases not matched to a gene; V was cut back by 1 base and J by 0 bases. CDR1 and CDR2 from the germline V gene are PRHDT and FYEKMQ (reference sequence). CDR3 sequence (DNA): TGTGCCAGCAGCTTAGTAGCGGGAGGGAGCTCCTACAATGAGCAGTTCTTC. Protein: CASSLVAGGSSYNEQFF.

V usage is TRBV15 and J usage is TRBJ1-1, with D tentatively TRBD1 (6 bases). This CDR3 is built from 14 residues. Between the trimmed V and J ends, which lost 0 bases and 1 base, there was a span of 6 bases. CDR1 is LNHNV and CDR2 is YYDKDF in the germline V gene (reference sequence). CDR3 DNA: TGTGCCACCAGCAGAGACAGGGGGAACACTGAAGCTTTCTTT. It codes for CATSRDRGNTEAFF. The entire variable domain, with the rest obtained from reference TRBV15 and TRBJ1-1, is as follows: DAMVIQNPRYQVTQFGKPVTLSCSQTLNHNVMYWYQQKSSQAPKLLFHYYDKDFNNEADTPDNFQSRRPNTSFCFLDIRSPGLGDTAMYLCATSRDRGNTEAFFGQGTRLTVV.

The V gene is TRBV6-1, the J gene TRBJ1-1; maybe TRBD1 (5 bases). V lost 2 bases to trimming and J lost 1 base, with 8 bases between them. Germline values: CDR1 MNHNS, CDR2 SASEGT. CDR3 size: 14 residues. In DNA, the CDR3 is TGTGCCAGCAGTGAACAGGGCAAGAACACTGAAGCTTTCTTT. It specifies CASSEQGKNTEAFF.

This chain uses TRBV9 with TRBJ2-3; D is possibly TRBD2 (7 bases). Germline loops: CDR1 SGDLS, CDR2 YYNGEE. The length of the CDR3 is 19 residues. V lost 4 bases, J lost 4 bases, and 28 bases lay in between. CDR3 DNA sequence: TGTGCCAGCAGCCCCAGACCTTCTCGGGGAGGGGGGTCCGCAGATACGCAGTATTTT. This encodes CASSPRPSRGGGSADTQYF.

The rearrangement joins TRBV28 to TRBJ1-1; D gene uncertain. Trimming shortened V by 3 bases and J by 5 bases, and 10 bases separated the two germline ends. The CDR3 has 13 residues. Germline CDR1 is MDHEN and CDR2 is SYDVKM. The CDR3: CASSLGGWTEAFF. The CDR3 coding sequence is TGTGCCAGCAGTTTGGGAGGGTGGACTGAAGCTTTCTTT.

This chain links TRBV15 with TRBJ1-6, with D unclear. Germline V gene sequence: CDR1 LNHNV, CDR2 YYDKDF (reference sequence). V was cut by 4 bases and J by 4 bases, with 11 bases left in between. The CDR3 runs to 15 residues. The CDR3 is CATSTRGAYNSPLHF. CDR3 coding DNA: TGTGCCACCAGCACCAGAGGTGCTTATAATTCACCCCTCCACTTT.

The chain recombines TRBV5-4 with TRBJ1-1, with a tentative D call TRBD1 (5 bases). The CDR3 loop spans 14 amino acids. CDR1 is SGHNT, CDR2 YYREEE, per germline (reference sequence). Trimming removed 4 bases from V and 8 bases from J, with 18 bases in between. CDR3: CASSPGPTEGEAFF. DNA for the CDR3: TGTGCCAGCAGCCCGGGACCTACGGAAGGAGAAGCTTTCTTT.

The CDR3 coding sequence is TGTGCCAGCAGGATAGCGGGGGTCTCCTACGAGCAGTACTTC. Amino acid sequence: CASRIAGVSYEQYF. The chain recombines TRBV28 with TRBJ2-7; TRBD2 agrees at 9 bases. This CDR3 has 14 residues. Germline CDR1 MDHEN, CDR2 SYDVKM. With 6 bases clipped from V and 0 bases from J, the junction kept 3 bases outside the gene matches.

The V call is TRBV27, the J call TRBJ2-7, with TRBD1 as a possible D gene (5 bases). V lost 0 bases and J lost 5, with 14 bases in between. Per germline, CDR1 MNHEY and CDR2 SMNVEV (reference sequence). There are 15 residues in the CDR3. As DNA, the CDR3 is TGTGCCAGCAGTTTATCCAGGGCCCTCCCTGACGAGCAGTACTTC. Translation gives CASSLSRALPDEQYF.

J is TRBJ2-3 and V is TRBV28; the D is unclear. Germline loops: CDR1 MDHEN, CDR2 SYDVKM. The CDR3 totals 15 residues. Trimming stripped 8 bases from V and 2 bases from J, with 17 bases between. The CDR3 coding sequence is TGTGCCAGCGGAATCTCTGCCCGCCCCACAGATACGCAGTATTTT. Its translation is CASGISARPTDTQYF.

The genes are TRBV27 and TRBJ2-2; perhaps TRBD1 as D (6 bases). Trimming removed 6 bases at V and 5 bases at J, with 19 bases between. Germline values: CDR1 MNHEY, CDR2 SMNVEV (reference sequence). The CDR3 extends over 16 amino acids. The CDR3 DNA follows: TGTGCCAGCAGCTACCAGGGGACCCTTGGGACCGGGGAGCTGTTTTTT. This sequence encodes CASSYQGTLGTGELFF.

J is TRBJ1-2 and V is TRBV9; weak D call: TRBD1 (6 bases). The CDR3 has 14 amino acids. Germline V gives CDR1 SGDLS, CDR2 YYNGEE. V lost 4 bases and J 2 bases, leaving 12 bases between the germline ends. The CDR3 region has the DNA TGTGCCAGCAGCCTCGGACAGACGAACTATGGCTACACCTTC. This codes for CASSLGQTNYGYTF.

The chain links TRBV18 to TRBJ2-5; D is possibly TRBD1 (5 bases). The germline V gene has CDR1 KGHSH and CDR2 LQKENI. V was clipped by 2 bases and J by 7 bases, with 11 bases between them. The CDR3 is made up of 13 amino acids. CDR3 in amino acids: CASSPLEGVTQYF. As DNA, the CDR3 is TGTGCCAGCTCACCATTAGAAGGGGTGACCCAGTACTTC.

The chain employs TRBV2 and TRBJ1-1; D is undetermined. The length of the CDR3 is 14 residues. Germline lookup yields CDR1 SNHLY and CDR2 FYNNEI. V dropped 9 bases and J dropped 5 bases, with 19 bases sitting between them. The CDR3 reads CARGSAHRKTEAFF. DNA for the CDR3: TGTGCCAGGGGGTCGGCCCATCGGAAGACTGAAGCTTTCTTT.

CDR3 residues: CASSLIGKETQYF. CDR3 nucleotide sequence: TGTGCCAGCAGTTTAATAGGGAAAGAGACCCAGTACTTC. The rearrangement joins TRBV27 to TRBJ2-5, with D hard to call. The V end lost 2 bases, the J end lost 3 bases, and 7 bases lay between the germline ends. The CDR3 contains 13 residues. The V gene's germline CDR1 is MNHEY and CDR2 SMNVEV (reference sequence).

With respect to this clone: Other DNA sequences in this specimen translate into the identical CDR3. CDR3 sequence (DNA): TGTGCCAGCAGTGAACAAAACTACGAGCAGTACTTC. This sequence encodes CASSEQNYEQYF. The V call is TRBV6-1, the J call TRBJ2-7; D not resolved. This CDR3 is 12 amino acids long. The germline V gene encodes CDR1 MNHNS and CDR2 SASEGT. The V and J ends lost 2 bases and 3 bases respectively, with 5 bases between them.

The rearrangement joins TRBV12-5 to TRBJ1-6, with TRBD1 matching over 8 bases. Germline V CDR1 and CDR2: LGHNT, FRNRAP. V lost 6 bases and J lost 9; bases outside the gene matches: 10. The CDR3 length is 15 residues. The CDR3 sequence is CASGLKTGEGSPLHF. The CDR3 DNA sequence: TGTGCTAGTGGCCTAAAGACAGGGGAGGGTTCACCCCTCCACTTT.

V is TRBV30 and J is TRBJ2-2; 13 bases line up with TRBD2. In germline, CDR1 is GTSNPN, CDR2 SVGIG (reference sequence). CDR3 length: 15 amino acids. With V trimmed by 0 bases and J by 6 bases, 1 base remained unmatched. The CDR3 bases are TGTGCCTGGAGTGTACTAGCGGGAGGGCCCGGGGAGCTGTTTTTT. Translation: CAWSVLAGGPGELFF.

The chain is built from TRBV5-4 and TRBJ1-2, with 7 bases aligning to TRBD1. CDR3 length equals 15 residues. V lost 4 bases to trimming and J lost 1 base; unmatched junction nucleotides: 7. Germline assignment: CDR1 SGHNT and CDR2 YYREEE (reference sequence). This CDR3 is CASSLETGNNYGYTF. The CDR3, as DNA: TGTGCCAGCAGCCTCGAGACAGGGAATAACTATGGCTACACCTTC.